This paragraph reports one T cell receptor (beta chain). The sample comes from a study of T cells in Graves' hyperthyroidism and ophthalmopathy. Graves' hyperthyroidism showing no ophthalmopathy progression within 18 months was considered stable. The CDR3 regions of TCR beta were amplified from RNA transcripts. Using the HTBI primer set, a first-round RT-PCR was run on the TCR CDR3. A single record per CDR3 protein comes from TCRdb applying MiXCR to the multiplex PCR reads. The repertoire consists of about 200,000 distinct CDR3 sequences, with approximately 16% occurring once and the leading ten covering about half. This sequence was found in a woman aged 50 to 60 with Graves' hyperthyroidism. Sequencing was performed on blood.

The CDR3 region is CASSQFRVVNTEAFF. In nucleotides, the CDR3 is TGTGCCAGCAGCCAATTTAGGGTGGTGAACACTGAAGCTTTCTTT. The rearrangement uses TRBV14 and TRBJ1-1, with D hard to call. There are 15 residues in the CDR3. Looked up from germline, CDR1 is SGHDN and CDR2 is FVKESK. V was shortened by 2 bases and J by 0 bases, with 10 bases between the two germline ends.